The 10 T cell receptor beta chains given below trace back to one sample, sequenced in a study of T cell changes during pregnancy in multiple sclerosis. Profiled with immunoSEQ multiplex PCR; TCRdb holds only in-frame clones, not every one. The profile shows around 110,000 clones, 80% to 95% of them singletons. This specimen consisted of peripheral blood, obtained in the third trimester of pregnancy. Every receptor here comes from a female donor in good health, enrolled as a control in a pregnancy study.

The chain recombines TRBV4-3 with TRBJ2-7, with D perhaps matching TRBD2 (6 bases). This CDR3 comprises 15 residues. Per germline, CDR1 LGHNA and CDR2 YSLEER. The V gene lost 0 bases and the J gene lost 3 bases, with 12 bases spanning the gap. CDR3 loop: CASSQDWTTRYEQYF. The CDR3 DNA reads as TGCGCCAGCAGCCAAGATTGGACTACACGCTACGAGCAGTACTTC.

By sample fraction, this clone is medium-sized. The gene calls are TRBV7-8 and TRBJ1-5, with a possible D match to TRBD1 (5 bases). CDR3 length: 17 amino acids. Germline V gives CDR1 SGHVS, CDR2 FQNEAQ. The germline V and J ends were trimmed by 6 bases and 7 bases, with 25 bases remaining between them. CDR3 residues: CASSHAQGQAREQPQHF. The CDR3 nucleotides are TGTGCCAGCAGTCACGCGCAGGGCCAAGCTCGGGAGCAGCCCCAGCATTTT.

The rearrangement links TRBV10-3 to TRBJ1-2; possible D gene TRBD1, 6 bases. The CDR3 covers 15 residues. Trimming left V 3 bases short and J 1 base short, with 12 bases between. Germline-derived CDR1 and CDR2 are ENHRY and SYGVKD. The CDR3 reads CAISDTQGFNYGYTF. CDR3 bases: TGTGCCATCAGTGATACTCAGGGGTTTAACTATGGCTACACCTTC.

The chain recombines TRBV27 with TRBJ2-3; 7 bases fit TRBD1. Germline CDR1 MNHEY, CDR2 SMNVEV (reference sequence). Unmatched junction bases numbered 6, after V lost 3 bases and J lost 3 bases. The CDR3 contains 15 residues. The CDR3 DNA sequence: TGTGCCAGCAGTTTTAGTAGGGGGCGGACAGATACGCAGTATTTT. Translation gives CASSFSRGRTDTQYF.

The chain recombines TRBV7-2 with TRBJ1-1; 8 nucleotides align to TRBD1. The CDR3 runs to 15 residues. Germline V gene lookup returns CDR1 SGHTA and CDR2 FQGNSA. J gave up 3 bases and V 3 bases, and 6 bases lay outside the gene matches. The CDR3 bases are TGTGCCAGCAGCTTCTACGGACAGGGCGACACTGAAGCTTTCTTT. Encoded protein: CASSFYGQGDTEAFF.

The gene calls are TRBV7-2 and TRBJ1-6, with D tentatively TRBD1 (6 bases). The CDR3 loop spans 16 amino acids. Trimming shortened V by 4 bases and J by 9 bases, and 19 bases separated the two germline ends. CDR1 is SGHTA, CDR2 FQGNSA, per germline. The CDR3 DNA reads as TGTGCCAGCAGCTCCTCAAGGACAGACTACGGTTCACCCCTCCACTTT. It yields the protein CASSSSRTDYGSPLHF.

This clone was seen a handful of times. This chain links TRBV6-5 with TRBJ1-1; D is ambiguous. V lost 5 bases and J 2 bases, leaving 12 bases between the germline ends. CDR3 size: 14 residues. CDR1 MNHEY and CDR2 SVGAGI come from the germline V gene. In DNA, the CDR3 is TGTGCCAGCAGTCTGGACTTTAAAAACACTGAAGCTTTCTTT. Its protein product is CASSLDFKNTEAFF.

This chain joins TRBV27 and TRBJ2-3, with D tentatively TRBD2 (7 bases). V was trimmed by 2 bases and J by 2 bases, leaving 14 bases between them. The CDR3 is made up of 16 amino acids. Germline V gene lookup returns CDR1 MNHEY and CDR2 SMNVEV (reference sequence). DNA of the CDR3: TGTGCCAGCAGTTTAATTGGCGGGGGCCTCACAGATACGCAGTATTTT. Encoded protein: CASSLIGGGLTDTQYF.

V is TRBV7-2 and J is TRBJ2-7; 14 bases fit TRBD2. V was clipped by 5 bases and J by 2 bases; unmatched bases: 8. Germline CDR1 is SGHTA and CDR2 is FQGNSA. This CDR3 is built from 17 residues. This CDR3 is CASSPGTSGGGTYEQYF. The CDR3 DNA reads TGTGCCAGCAGCCCGGGGACTAGCGGGGGCGGCACCTACGAGCAGTACTTC.

The chain is built from TRBV5-4 and TRBJ1-4; no definite D call. Per the germline V gene, CDR1 is SGHNT and CDR2 is YYREEE (reference sequence). The CDR3 is 13 residues long. Trimming cost V 4 bases and J 7 bases, with 11 bases left between them. CDR3 sequence reads: CASSPRSGEKLFF. The CDR3 region has the DNA TGTGCCAGCAGCCCCCGGTCGGGTGAAAAACTGTTTTTT.